This T cell receptor (beta chain) was retrieved from a study of response to subunit inactivated influenza vaccine. General study results and limits: Authors suggested few new T cells are recruited by each seasonal influenza vaccination.

The sample holds many counts of this clonotype. Its specificity is not known. The junction differs from germline at one of its ends, possibly a read error. This CDR3 is 14 amino acids long. Germline V lookup: CDR1 SEHNR, CDR2 FQNEAQ (reference sequence). TCRdb redid the calling of the RT-PCR reads with MiXCR, one entry per CDR3 protein. The profile covers hundreds of thousands of distinct CDR3 sequences, with roughly 13% appearing a single time and 6.5% to 8.5% taken by the ten largest. This TCR derives from a man aged 50 to 60 who received an inactivated influenza vaccine. The sequenced sample was PBMCs from blood, obtained about 14 days before vaccination. The chain is built from TRBV7-9 and TRBJ2-3; 7 bases agree with TRBD1. CDR3: CASSPTGSTDTQYF. The CDR3 DNA reads as TGCGCCAGCAGCCCGACAGGGAGTACAGATACGCAGTATTTT.